There are a few counts of the clone carrying this T cell receptor (beta chain). No antigen is known for it. In each sample, at least 6.5 million PBMCs were isolated. The CDR3 is 15 amino acids. Germline CDR1 SGHAT, CDR2 FQNNGV. V was clipped by 3 bases and J by 3 bases; unmatched bases: 7. The data were obtained in a study of blood T cells in healthy people across ages. The study, taken as a whole, reports: Per million T cells, TCR beta diversity dropped about linearly as age rose.

Using a J-beta primer mix together with a sample-barcoded 5' primer, a second PCR was run for about 6 to 12 cycles. Template switching added a 12-random-nucleotide identifier to every cDNA molecule. TCRdb used MiXCR to reprocess the 5' RACE reads, holding one entry per CDR3 protein. The sample includes about 1.8 million distinct CDR3 sequences, 49% of them seen just once. This TCR was sampled from a woman aged 40 to 49 in good health. The chain couples TRBV11-2 to TRBJ2-7; 8 positions agree with TRBD1. The specimen was blood. CDR3 region: CASSFGTGSIYEQYF. The CDR3 DNA is TGTGCCAGCAGCTTCGGGACAGGTTCGATCTACGAGCAGTACTTC.